The subject of this entry is one TCR beta chain. The data stem from a study of blood T cell repertoires in COVID-19. Trimming cost V 2 bases and J 2 bases, with 9 bases left between them. CDR1 KGHSH and CDR2 LQKENI come from the germline V gene. The CDR3 sequence is 14 residues long. Produced via immunoSEQ multiplex PCR; TCRdb's table is partial and in-frame only. This sample carries about 60,000 clones, 65% to 85% of them seen once, and the ten largest clones take approximately 6%. This chain connects TRBV18 to TRBJ2-5; unclear D gene. This receptor was obtained from a human donor in a cohort sampled during active COVID-19. The specimen sequenced was peripheral blood. The CDR3: CASSPSVEQETQYF. CDR3 DNA: TGTGCCAGCTCACCATCCGTCGAGCAAGAGACCCAGTACTTC.